Each of the 27 T cell receptor beta chains below was sequenced from the same sample in a study of cytomegalovirus exposure and HLA in healthy donors (dated by TCRdb to about 2017). The library came from the immunoSEQ multiplex PCR assay. For the multiplex PCR, a mixture combining 60 forward primers for TCR Vbeta segments and 13 reverse primers for TCR Jbeta segments was used. TCRdb mirrors the immuneACCESS table, restricted to in-frame sequences. Some clones are absent from its copies; in checked studies, under half trace to an unresolved V gene, and the reason for the others is unknown. In this sample the table shows some 120,000 clones, 65% to 80% of which occur a single time. Approximately 11% of the sample is held by the ten biggest clonotypes. Sample: PBMCs. All receptors derive from a man aged 35 to 55 in good health and CMV-seropositive.

The chain recombines TRBV7-9 with TRBJ2-1; 12 bases agree with TRBD2. V shed 3 bases and J 8 bases; nucleotides not matched to a gene: 8. This CDR3 has 16 amino acids. Germline V CDR1 and CDR2: SEHNR, FQNEAQ (reference sequence). This chain's CDR3 is CASSLGLAGGWDEQFF. CDR3 nucleotides: TGTGCCAGCAGCTTGGGGCTAGCGGGGGGGTGGGATGAGCAGTTCTTC.

The V call is TRBV7-3, the J call TRBJ2-3; the D gene is possibly TRBD2 (6 bases). Between the trimmed V and J ends, which lost 2 bases and 2 bases, there was a span of 11 bases. CDR1 is SGHTA and CDR2 is FQGTGA in the germline V gene. The CDR3 covers 15 residues. The CDR3 loop is CASSLQASATDTQYF. The CDR3 nucleotides read TGTGCCAGCAGCTTACAGGCTAGCGCCACAGATACGCAGTATTTT.

This rearrangement joins TRBV27 to TRBJ2-7, with D perhaps TRBD1 (6 bases). The ends were cut back, 3 bases at V and 3 bases at J, with 15 bases in the middle. The CDR3 is 15 residues long. Germline-derived CDR1 and CDR2 are MNHEY and SMNVEV (reference sequence). In nucleotides, the CDR3 is TGTGCCAGCAGTTTGGGTGGGGACACTTTCTACGAGCAGTACTTC. It specifies CASSLGGDTFYEQYF.

The chain carries TRBV19 and TRBJ2-7; 13 bases align to TRBD2. This CDR3 is built from 14 residues. J was trimmed by 7 bases and V by 6 bases; bases with no gene match: 6. Looked up from germline, CDR1 is LNHDA and CDR2 is SQIVND (reference sequence). The CDR3 coding sequence is TGTGCCAGTAGCCCTAGGACTAGCGGGGGAGAGCAGTACTTC. Its protein product is CASSPRTSGGEQYF. The full variable domain, rest sourced from reference TRBV19 and TRBJ2-7, is DGGITQSPKYLFRKEGQNVTLSCEQNLNHDAMYWYRQDPGQGLRLIYYSQIVNDFQKGDIAEGYSVSREKKESFPLTVTSAQKNPTAFYLCASSPRTSGGEQYFGPGTRLTVT.

The chain employs TRBV5-1 and TRBJ2-3, with 14 bases identical to TRBD2. This CDR3 spans 15 amino acids. The V gene end was trimmed by 8 bases and the J gene end by 3 bases; junction bases not matched to a gene: 5. CDR1 is SGHRS and CDR2 is YFSETQ in the germline V gene. The CDR3 loop is CASGLAGGGTDTQYF. The CDR3 region has the DNA TGCGCCAGTGGACTAGCGGGGGGAGGGACAGATACGCAGTATTTT.

This clone is a singleton in its sample. The J gene is TRBJ1-4, the V gene TRBV25-1; 8 nucleotides align to TRBD1. This CDR3 has 11 residues. The ends lost 9 bases at V and 7 bases at J; junction bases unmatched: 1. In germline, CDR1 is MGHDK, CDR2 SYGVNS. The CDR3 reads CARDRAEKLFF. The CDR3 region has the DNA TGTGCCAGGGACAGGGCTGAAAAACTGTTTTTT.

The rearrangement links TRBV7-8 to TRBJ1-2, with TRBD1 as a possible D gene (6 bases). The CDR3 loop spans 14 amino acids. Trimming removed 5 bases from V and 8 bases from J, with 18 bases in between. Looked up from germline, CDR1 is SGHVS and CDR2 is FQNEAQ. DNA for the CDR3: TGTGCCAGCAGCCCGCGCGTTACAGGGAAGGGCTACACCTTC. Protein product: CASSPRVTGKGYTF.

The chain is built from TRBV5-4 and TRBJ1-2; 9 bases map to TRBD1. The germline CDR1 and CDR2 sequences are SGHNT and YYREEE (reference sequence). The CDR3 extends over 16 amino acids. Trimming removed 3 bases from V and 2 bases from J; junction bases left unmatched: 8. For the CDR3, the DNA is TGTGCCAGCAGCTGGGAACAGGGGGCCAGGAACTATGGCTACACCTTC. Its translation: CASSWEQGARNYGYTF.

The DNA of the CDR3 is TGTGCCAGCAGCGTTAGCGGGGGGAGCTCTGGGGCCAACGTCCTGACTTTC. Its translation is CASSVSGGSSGANVLTF. The chain joins TRBV7-3 to TRBJ2-6, with 10 bases aligning to TRBD2. This CDR3 contains 17 residues. With V trimmed by 5 bases and J by 0 bases, 4 bases remained unmatched. CDR1 SGHTA and CDR2 FQGTGA come from the germline V gene.

The chain combines TRBV5-5 with TRBJ1-5; D gene unclear. In germline, CDR1 is SGHKS, CDR2 YYEKEE (reference sequence). Trimming cost V 4 bases and J 4 bases, with 12 bases left between them. The CDR3 totals 14 residues. In nucleotides, the CDR3 is TGTGCCAGCAGCCACGGTCCACCAAATCAGCCCCAGCATTTT. Translated: CASSHGPPNQPQHF.

This clone was seen once. V and J are TRBV19 and TRBJ1-1; 8 positions match TRBD1. Germline CDR1 and CDR2: LNHDA and SQIVND (reference sequence). J lost 1 base, V lost 6 bases, and 4 bases had no gene match. This CDR3 spans 14 amino acids. The CDR3 is CASSMTGANTEAFF. CDR3 bases: TGTGCCAGTAGCATGACAGGGGCGAACACTGAAGCTTTCTTT.

The chain is built from TRBV4-2 and TRBJ1-2; 8 positions match TRBD1. The CDR3 runs to 20 residues. Trimming at V came to 1 base and at J to 2 bases, leaving 18 bases not matched to a gene. Germline V CDR1 and CDR2: LGHNA, YNFKEQ. In DNA form, the CDR3 reads TGTGCCAGCAGCCAAGTCACAGGAGGACAGGGTAGTGGGGGAAACTATGGCTACACCTTC. Translation gives CASSQVTGGQGSGGNYGYTF.

The rearrangement links TRBV9 to TRBJ2-1; the match to TRBD2 covers 7 bases. In germline, CDR1 is SGDLS, CDR2 YYNGEE. Trimming at V came to 0 bases and at J to 4 bases, leaving 10 bases not matched to a gene. This CDR3 contains 17 residues. The CDR3 sequence: CASSVVSGGGPYNEQFF. The CDR3 DNA reads as TGTGCCAGCAGCGTAGTCTCGGGCGGGGGTCCGTACAATGAGCAGTTCTTC.

Written as DNA, the CDR3 is TGCGCCAGCAGCCAAGAATGGTCAGGGTCGGGCCCAGATACGCAGTATTTT. The encoded protein is CASSQEWSGSGPDTQYF. The chain recombines TRBV4-1 with TRBJ2-3; D perhaps matches TRBD1 (5 bases). CDR1 is MGHRA, CDR2 YSYEKL, per germline. This CDR3 spans 17 amino acids. Deletions cut 0 bases from V and 4 bases from J, with 17 bases between.

CDR3 in amino acids: CASTPQGGTDTQYF. The CDR3 bases are TGTGCCAGTACTCCCCAGGGGGGAACAGATACGCAGTATTTT. The rearrangement links TRBV19 to TRBJ2-3, with D maybe TRBD1 (7 bases). There are 14 residues in the CDR3. Between the trimmed V and J ends, which lost 7 bases and 3 bases, there was a span of 14 bases. Germline CDR1 LNHDA, CDR2 SQIVND (reference sequence). Supplemented by reference TRBV19 and TRBJ2-3, the full variable domain reads DGGITQSPKYLFRKEGQNVTLSCEQNLNHDAMYWYRQDPGQGLRLIYYSQIVNDFQKGDIAEGYSVSREKKESFPLTVTSAQKNPTAFYLCASTPQGGTDTQYFGPGTRLTVL.

The gene calls are TRBV7-2 and TRBJ1-2; perhaps TRBD1 as D (6 bases). The germline V gene has CDR1 SGHTA and CDR2 FQGNSA. Trimming stripped 5 bases from V and 5 bases from J, with 12 bases between. The CDR3 is 13 residues long. The CDR3 loop reads CASSLGTLYGYTF. CDR3 DNA sequence: TGTGCCAGCAGCCTAGGGACATTATATGGCTACACCTTC.

The table lists this clone with a few counts. Other DNA sequences in the sample encode the same CDR3. The chain combines TRBV28 with TRBJ2-7, with D hard to call. Germline V gene lookup returns CDR1 MDHEN and CDR2 SYDVKM. The CDR3 has 11 amino acids. V was trimmed by 3 bases and J by 3 bases, leaving 3 bases between them. CDR3 sequence: CASSLRYEQYF. The CDR3 DNA is TGTGCCAGCAGTTTGCGCTACGAGCAGTACTTC.

The rearrangement links TRBV5-1 to TRBJ2-5, with 16 bases aligning to TRBD2. CDR1 is SGHRS and CDR2 is YFSETQ in the germline V gene. V was pared by 0 bases and J by 14 bases, with 10 bases of the junction left unmatched. This CDR3 contains 16 residues. The CDR3 nucleotides are TGCGCCAGCAGCTTGGGAACCGGGACTAGCGGGGGGGCAAAATACTTC. This codes for CASSLGTGTSGGAKYF. Drawing the rest from reference TRBV5-1 and TRBJ2-5, the complete variable domain is KAGVTQTPRYLIKTRGQQVTLSCSPISGHRSVSWYQQTPGQGLQFLFEYFSETQRNKGNFPGRFSGRQFSNSRSEMNVSTLELGDSALYLCASSLGTGTSGGAKYFGPGTRLLVL.

This chain links TRBV28 with TRBJ1-2, with TRBD1 as a possible D gene (5 bases). Germline V gives CDR1 MDHEN, CDR2 SYDVKM. The V and J ends lost 2 bases and 4 bases respectively, with 20 bases between them. The CDR3 loop spans 17 amino acids. DNA for the CDR3: TGTGCCAGCAGTTTACCCCTAGGGCAGGGCACTGCCTATGGCTACACCTTC. Protein sequence: CASSLPLGQGTAYGYTF.

This chain joins TRBV4-3 and TRBJ2-7, with D hard to call. V was pared by 0 bases and J by 0 bases, with 9 bases between. CDR1 and CDR2 from the germline V gene are LGHNA and YSLEER. This CDR3 is 15 amino acids long. The CDR3 sequence is CASSQDHGNSYEQYF. DNA for the CDR3: TGCGCCAGCAGCCAAGATCACGGTAACTCCTACGAGCAGTACTTC.

This clone was counted between two and nine times. The J gene is TRBJ2-7, the V gene TRBV10-3; TRBD1 aligns across 9 bases. The CDR3 sequence is 18 residues long. J lost 2 bases, V lost 0 bases, and 11 bases had no gene match. Germline V gene sequence: CDR1 ENHRY, CDR2 SYGVKD. The DNA of the CDR3 is TGTGCCATCAGTGAGTCATCGGTTTTCGGGACAGGGACCTACGAGCAGTACTTC. Translation: CAISESSVFGTGTYEQYF.

The chain joins TRBV15 to TRBJ1-5, with 7 nucleotides matching TRBD1. Germline CDR1 LNHNV, CDR2 YYDKDF (reference sequence). The CDR3 is made up of 17 amino acids. Losses at the gene ends were 5 bases for V and 1 base for J; bases not matched to a gene: 11. The CDR3 region has the DNA TGTGCCACCAGCGAACGAAACAGGGGTCGCAGCAATCAGCCCCAGCATTTT. Protein sequence: CATSERNRGRSNQPQHF.

The chain links TRBV5-1 to TRBJ2-7; D unresolved. Trimming removed 0 bases from V and 3 bases from J, with 7 bases in between. The germline V gene encodes CDR1 SGHRS and CDR2 YFSETQ. The CDR3 totals 13 residues. The CDR3 DNA sequence: TGCGCCAGCAGCTTGGTCCCAGACTACGAGCAGTACTTC. As protein: CASSLVPDYEQYF.

The chain carries TRBV10-3 and TRBJ1-6; a possible D gene is TRBD1 (6 bases). Trimming pared 2 bases from V and 5 bases from J, leaving 10 bases between. The germline V gene encodes CDR1 ENHRY and CDR2 SYGVKD. This CDR3 has 15 amino acids. The CDR3 DNA sequence: TGTGCCATCAGTGAGAGACAGGAAAATAATTCACCCCTCCACTTT. Protein sequence: CAISERQENNSPLHF.

This clone is a singleton in its sample. The chain carries TRBV19 and TRBJ1-2; 7 bases are a match to TRBD1. V shed 7 bases and J 7 bases; nucleotides not matched to a gene: 12. Germline-derived CDR1 and CDR2 are LNHDA and SQIVND (reference sequence). The CDR3 is made up of 14 amino acids. This CDR3 is CASTSTGLPGGYTF. Written as DNA, the CDR3 is TGTGCCAGTACCTCGACAGGGTTGCCGGGTGGCTACACCTTC. The full variable domain, completed using reference TRBV19 and TRBJ1-2, is DGGITQSPKYLFRKEGQNVTLSCEQNLNHDAMYWYRQDPGQGLRLIYYSQIVNDFQKGDIAEGYSVSREKKESFPLTVTSAQKNPTAFYLCASTSTGLPGGYTFGSGTRLTVV.

The chain uses TRBV5-1 and TRBJ2-1; 7 bases align to TRBD1. J was trimmed by 5 bases and V by 7 bases; bases with no gene match: 9. This CDR3 has 14 amino acids. The V gene's germline CDR1 is SGHRS and CDR2 YFSETQ. The CDR3 loop reads CASELGDRHNEQFF. For the CDR3, the DNA is TGCGCCAGCGAACTCGGGGACAGACACAATGAGCAGTTCTTC. Full variable domain (rest looked up from reference TRBV5-1 and TRBJ2-1): KAGVTQTPRYLIKTRGQQVTLSCSPISGHRSVSWYQQTPGQGLQFLFEYFSETQRNKGNFPGRFSGRQFSNSRSEMNVSTLELGDSALYLCASELGDRHNEQFFGPGTRLTVL.

Here the CDR3 reads CASSAYRRANEKLFF. The CDR3 bases are TGTGCCAGCAGTGCGTACAGGAGGGCTAATGAAAAACTGTTTTTT. The rearrangement links TRBV27 to TRBJ1-4; weak D call: TRBD1 (5 bases). CDR1 is MNHEY and CDR2 is SMNVEV in the germline V gene (reference sequence). With 5 bases removed from V and 3 bases from J, the gap between germline ends came to 13 bases. This CDR3 contains 15 residues.